Given below is one T cell receptor beta chain in context. The antigen remains undetermined. TCRdb fed the multiplex PCR reads into MiXCR, producing one record per CDR3 protein. The sample consists of 1,300 or so distinct CDR3 sequences, around 20% of them appearing once. Whole-study results and caveats: The TCR gene usage of tumor memory CD4+ T cells clustered together with blood and lymph node memory CD4+ cells and with lymph node naive CD4+ cells. Greatest tumor Treg TCR overlap was with tumor naive CD4+ cells.

CD4+CD45RO+CD25- cells were isolated as memory CD4+ T cells. Sequencing was done on a sample of memory CD4+ T cells sorted from blood. Noted subset: memory CD4+ T cells, CD4+CD45RO+CD25-. The TCR was taken from a female donor with breast cancer.

CDR3 DNA sequence: TGTGCCAGCACAGTTTATGGGACAGGGCGGAGCGGCTACACCTTC. Protein product: CASTVYGTGRSGYTF. This chain connects TRBV12-3 or TRBV12-4 to TRBJ1-2, with 9 bases identical to TRBD1. V lost 7 bases, J lost 8 bases, and 14 bases stayed unmatched. The CDR3 contains 15 residues.